This TCR beta chain was identified during a study of T cells after yellow fever vaccination (dated by TCRdb to the late 2010s). Some background on the complete study: The SMART-Seq v4 Ultra Low Input RNA kit was used to prepare libraries from fractions with low cell numbers. Bulk PBMC replicates and cell subsets were isolated from blood drawn at multiple timepoints before and after both primary and secondary immunization. Two healthy male donors, one aged 18 to 29 and one aged 30 to 40 years, made up the cohort. Bulk TCR alpha and beta repertoires were sequenced longitudinally to track T-cell clones before and after primary and booster YFV17D yellow fever vaccination. What the work shows at the level of the full study, not this receptor alone: After the booster, most clones that had expanded after primary vaccination were detected again (roughly 95% of CD4 and around nine tenths of CD8), suggesting broad maintenance of memory. A small fraction of clonotypes appeared in both the CD4 and CD8 compartments, likely as a result of convergent recombination. Because abundant contaminating clonotypes from the bulk population could be contained in FACS-sorted repertoires, computational filtering was required. The secondary T-cell response was weaker than the primary response but faster, peaking on day 5 instead of day 15. Because only a couple of donors were included in the study, the extent to which the findings can be generalized is limited.

CDR1 and CDR2, per the germline V gene, are MNHNS and SASEGT. V is shortened by 5 bases, J by 4 bases, and the region joining them spans 9 bases. CDR3 length: 13 amino acids, cysteine to phenylalanine. Here the CDR3 DNA is all that survives: 39 bases in frame from base 1. This clonotype was seen many times. This clone's antigen is unknown. The sample holds no much larger clone one base away, and base qualities are not on file. TCR cDNA was made using 5'RACE template switching, a step that added a universal primer site and unique molecular identifiers. Priming of cDNA synthesis was performed from both the TCR alpha and TCR beta constant segments. Library amplification involved two PCR steps, and the second step added sample barcodes and sequencing adapters. Sequencing of the libraries was done on either Illumina HiSeq 2500 (2x100 bp) or NovaSeq (2x150 bp). The original methods were these. Demultiplexing of reads and collapsing into UMI consensus sequences were performed with MIGEC, and V(D)J alignment was carried out with MiXCR. Using edgeR on replicate PBMC samples, clonotypes were called vaccine-responding if FDR was below 0.01 and the log2 fold change was above 5 up to day 15. CD4 or CD8 identity was assigned to each bulk clonotype according to whether the clonotype was present at higher abundance in the sequenced CD4 repertoire or the sequenced CD8 repertoire. TCRdb's own reprocessing of the public reads used fastp at Q25 and MiXCR and kept productive beta chains. A single entry per CDR3 protein holds the most common genes and DNA from its merged rows. The authors' filters were not applied to this entry. This sample gives hundreds of thousands of distinct CDR3 sequences in total; around a sixth of them show up just once. The top ten hold around 15% of the sample.

The treatment or condition label of this sample denotes: live attenuated yellow fever vaccine strain. At each blood-draw timepoint, two biological replicates of bulk PBMCs were collected. A standard Ficoll-Paque protocol was used to isolate PBMCs from peripheral blood. TriZol was used to extract RNA from bulk PBMCs, from CD4 and CD8 fractions, and from dextramer-positive and dextramer-negative fractions. Here the sequenced sample was PBMCs, taken more than 4 days after the first yellow fever vaccination. The sequence was collected from a man between 18 and 35 years old who received the YFV17D yellow fever vaccine. The rearranged segments are TRBV6-1 and TRBJ1-5; the D segment cannot be called with confidence. The CDR3 region reads CASSPPGNQPQHF. DNA sequence: TGTGCCAGCAGTCCCCCGGGGAATCAGCCCCAGCATTTT.